These 18 T cell receptor beta chains originate from one sample sequenced in a study of somatic mutations in cytotoxic T cells in rheumatoid arthritis. Some clones are missing from TCRdb's copy, which holds only in-frame ones; the method was immunoSEQ multiplex PCR. The data show fewer than 4,000 clones, approximately 88% seen once. Material for sequencing was CD8+ T cells sorted from blood. The receptors were sampled from a man aged 45 to 65 with rheumatoid arthritis.

V gene TRBV9 combines with J gene TRBJ2-3; 14 bases are shared with TRBD2. The CDR3 consists of 15 residues. Per the germline V gene, CDR1 is SGDLS and CDR2 is YYNGEE. V dropped 3 bases and J dropped 8; count of bases not matched to a gene: 5. The CDR3 nucleotides read TGTGCCAGCAGCGGGGCCGGGACTAGCGGGGGTACGCAGTATTTT. Translating it yields CASSGAGTSGGTQYF.

The genes are TRBV10-3 and TRBJ1-1, with TRBD1 matching over 7 bases. V gave up 4 bases and J gave up 1 base; unmatched junction bases: 0. Germline V gene data show CDR1 as ENHRY and CDR2 as SYGVKD. This CDR3 spans 13 amino acids. The CDR3: CAISGTGNTEAFF. CDR3 DNA: TGTGCCATCAGTGGGACAGGGAACACTGAAGCTTTCTTT.

This clone was observed a few times. The V gene is TRBV7-9, the J gene TRBJ1-2, with a tentative D call TRBD1 (5 bases). Trimming took off 0 bases at V and 4 bases at J, with 12 bases between the two ends. The CDR3 is 15 residues long. Germline V lookup: CDR1 SEHNR, CDR2 FQNEAQ (reference sequence). CDR3: CASSLAGRGIYGYTF. CDR3 DNA: TGTGCCAGCAGCTTAGCGGGGAGGGGCATCTATGGCTACACCTTC.

This chain connects TRBV5-1 to TRBJ1-2; possible D gene TRBD1, 5 bases. Looked up from germline, CDR1 is SGHRS and CDR2 is YFSETQ. This CDR3 spans 17 amino acids. Trimming shortened V by 0 bases and J by 8 bases, and 23 bases separated the two germline ends. As DNA, the CDR3 is TGCGCCAGCAGCTTGGGAGGGGAGGGGACCGCTGATAACGGCTACACCTTC. Translating it yields CASSLGGEGTADNGYTF.

This chain joins TRBV6-1 and TRBJ2-7, with no clear D. V was pared by 1 base and J by 3 bases, with 10 bases between. This CDR3 has 14 residues. Germline V gives CDR1 MNHNS, CDR2 SASEGT. This chain's CDR3 is CASSEVEELYEQYF. The DNA of the CDR3 is TGTGCCAGCAGTGAAGTCGAGGAACTCTACGAGCAGTACTTC.

This sequence joins TRBV14 and TRBJ2-2; 12 bases fit TRBD2. After removal of 0 bases from V and 5 bases from J, the junction contained 7 bases not matched to a gene. CDR1 SGHDN and CDR2 FVKESK come from the germline V gene. The CDR3 consists of 18 residues. In DNA, the CDR3 is TGTGCCAGCAGCCAAGATGGCTATGGGACTAGCGGGACCGGGGAGCTGTTTTTT. It is translated as CASSQDGYGTSGTGELFF.

J is TRBJ2-2 and V is TRBV4-3; D might be TRBD1 (6 bases). The CDR3 totals 18 residues. V was trimmed by 4 bases and J by 1 base, leaving 19 bases between them. Germline values: CDR1 LGHNA, CDR2 YSLEER. The chain's CDR3 is CASSLLMAGVENTGELFF. As DNA, the CDR3 is TGCGCCAGCAGCCTTCTTATGGCAGGGGTTGAGAACACCGGGGAGCTGTTTTTT.

The chain combines TRBV7-4 with TRBJ1-1; D possibly corresponds to TRBD1 (6 bases). Germline-derived CDR1 and CDR2 are SGHVT and SQSDAQ. The CDR3 totals 16 residues. V was trimmed by 6 bases and J by 3 bases, leaving 20 bases between them. CDR3 residues: CASRSGRGRGDTEAFF. CDR3 DNA: TGTGCCAGCAGATCAGGACGGGGCAGGGGTGACACTGAAGCTTTCTTT.

This clone was detected once. V and J are TRBV14 and TRBJ1-2; D gene ambiguous. The CDR3 loop spans 14 amino acids. Deletions cut 0 bases from V and 3 bases from J, with 8 bases between. Looked up from germline, CDR1 is SGHDN and CDR2 is FVKESK. The CDR3 region is CASSQDGGDYGYTF. CDR3 coding DNA: TGTGCCAGCAGCCAAGATGGCGGGGACTATGGCTACACCTTC.

The chain carries TRBV5-8 and TRBJ2-5, with 9 bases aligning to TRBD1. There are 15 residues in the CDR3. The junction had 10 bases not matched to a gene; V was cut back by 3 bases and J by 7 bases. CDR1 and CDR2 from the germline V gene are SGHTS and YDEGEE. The CDR3 nucleotides read TGTGCCAGCAGCTGGGACAGGGACGGGAGTGGGACCCAGTACTTC. Amino acids: CASSWDRDGSGTQYF.

The CDR3 coding sequence is TGTGCCAGCAGTGAAGCCAGACTGCCCTCCTACGAGCAGTACTTC. As protein: CASSEARLPSYEQYF. J is TRBJ2-7 and V is TRBV6-1; no reliable D call. This CDR3 has 15 residues. Per germline, CDR1 MNHNS and CDR2 SASEGT. Trimming took 0 bases from V and 0 from J, leaving 9 bases between them.

This clone appeared a few times. In nucleotides, the CDR3 is TGTGCCAGCAGCCAAGATGGGACTAGCGGCTACAATGAGCAGTTCTTC. Its protein is CASSQDGTSGYNEQFF. The chain joins TRBV4-2 to TRBJ2-1; 11 bases agree with TRBD2. CDR1 and CDR2 (germline): LGHNA, YNFKEQ. V lost 0 bases and J lost 3; bases outside the gene matches: 1. The CDR3 contains 16 residues.

The gene calls are TRBV29-1 and TRBJ2-3, with D uncertain. Germline lookup yields CDR1 SQVTM and CDR2 ANQGSEA. Trimming removed 0 bases from V and 2 bases from J, with 12 bases in between. There are 15 residues in the CDR3. The CDR3 nucleotides read TGCAGCGTTGAAGATCTAGTCGGCTTCACAGATACGCAGTATTTT. Amino acid sequence: CSVEDLVGFTDTQYF.

The gene calls are TRBV13 and TRBJ2-1, with 7 bases aligning to TRBD2. Looked up from germline, CDR1 is PRHDT and CDR2 is FYEKMQ (reference sequence). V gave up 4 bases and J gave up 9 bases; unmatched junction bases: 3. CDR3 length: 12 residues. The CDR3 DNA follows: TGTGCCAGCAGCTGGGGCGGGGGTGAGCAGTTCTTC. This gives the protein CASSWGGGEQFF.

CDR3 region: CASSQDGGLAGVGQETQYF. CDR3 DNA: TGCGCCAGCAGCCAAGATGGCGGACTAGCGGGAGTCGGACAAGAGACCCAGTACTTC. This chain joins TRBV4-3 and TRBJ2-5; TRBD2 matches 13 bases. The V gene end was trimmed by 0 bases and the J gene end by 2 bases; junction bases not matched to a gene: 9. Germline V CDR1 and CDR2: LGHNA, YSLEER. The length of the CDR3 is 19 residues.

This clone is labeled medium-sized. V gene TRBV5-6 combines with J gene TRBJ1-4; TRBD1 agrees at 10 bases. V lost 4 bases and J lost 6; bases outside the gene matches: 6. Germline V CDR1 and CDR2: SGHDT, YYEEEE. The CDR3 consists of 15 residues. As DNA, the CDR3 is TGTGCCAGCAGCCCGCGGACAGGGGGTTATGAAAAACTGTTTTTT. Encoded protein: CASSPRTGGYEKLFF.

The genes are TRBV7-9 and TRBJ2-3; D may be TRBD2 (5 bases). V was trimmed by 4 bases and J by 3 bases, leaving 17 bases between them. Germline V lookup: CDR1 SEHNR, CDR2 FQNEAQ (reference sequence). The CDR3 totals 16 residues. The CDR3 coding sequence is TGTGCCAGCAGCTCCCGGGAACCCGGCAGGACAGATACGCAGTATTTT. Protein: CASSSREPGRTDTQYF.

CDR3 coding DNA: TGCAGCGTTGTAGGAGGGGGCGCGGTCGGATCCTACAATGAGCAGTTCTTC. Translation: CSVVGGGAVGSYNEQFF. The chain carries TRBV29-1 and TRBJ2-1; TRBD1 might be the D (7 bases). Germline values: CDR1 SQVTM, CDR2 ANQGSEA. Trimming left V 4 bases short and J 1 base short, with 20 bases between. This CDR3 is 17 amino acids long.